A single sample gave rise to the 31 T cell receptor beta chains below, sequenced in a study of blood T cell repertoires in COVID-19. Only in-frame clones appear in the TCRdb table, and some are missing; sequencing was by immunoSEQ multiplex PCR. Of roughly 200,000 clones in the sample, roughly 86% were seen once. Input material: PBMCs or T cells enriched from blood (not recorded which). These TCRs come from a man aged 35-49 years with acute COVID-19.

This clone is classed as medium-sized. DNA for the CDR3: TGCGCCAGCAGCTTGGGGGCTTCAACTAATGAAAAACTGTTTTTT. It specifies CASSLGASTNEKLFF. The chain combines TRBV5-1 with TRBJ1-4; D gene unclear. V was clipped by 0 bases and J by 0 bases, with 6 bases between them. This CDR3 has 15 amino acids. The germline CDR1 and CDR2 sequences are SGHRS and YFSETQ. Using reference TRBV5-1 and TRBJ1-4 for the parts outside the CDR3, the full variable domain is KAGVTQTPRYLIKTRGQQVTLSCSPISGHRSVSWYQQTPGQGLQFLFEYFSETQRNKGNFPGRFSGRQFSNSRSEMNVSTLELGDSALYLCASSLGASTNEKLFFGSGTQLSVL.

The chain employs TRBV11-3 and TRBJ2-2, with 8 nucleotides matching TRBD1. Germline assignment: CDR1 SGHNT and CDR2 YENEEA. J was trimmed by 5 bases and V by 1 base; bases with no gene match: 6. This CDR3 is 16 amino acids long. This chain's CDR3 is CASSLGQGRWTGELFF. The DNA for the CDR3 is TGTGCCAGCAGCTTAGGACAGGGGCGCTGGACCGGGGAGCTGTTTTTT. Using reference TRBV11-3 and TRBJ2-2 for the parts outside the CDR3, the full variable domain is EAGVVQSPRYKIIEKKQPVAFWCNPISGHNTLYWYLQNLGQGPELLIRYENEEAVDDSQLPKDRFSAERLKGVDSTLKIQPAELGDSAVYLCASSLGQGRWTGELFFGEGSRLTVL.

V and J are TRBV6-5 and TRBJ2-7; 7 nucleotides align to TRBD1. Germline V CDR1 and CDR2: MNHEY, SVGAGI. The CDR3 covers 14 residues. The V and J ends lost 6 bases and 0 bases, in that order; junction bases with no gene match: 5. CDR3 coding DNA: TGTGCCAGCAGACAACAGGGGAGCTCCTACGAGCAGTACTTC. The encoded protein is CASRQQGSSYEQYF.

The chain is built from TRBV28 and TRBJ2-3; D might be TRBD2 (6 bases). V was shortened by 7 bases and J by 1 base, with 15 bases between the two germline ends. Germline V gene data show CDR1 as MDHEN and CDR2 as SYDVKM. The CDR3 length is 15 residues. CDR3 DNA sequence: TGTGCCAGCACCCGGGGGACCAGCGGCACAGATACGCAGTATTTT. As protein: CASTRGTSGTDTQYF.

The V gene is TRBV14, the J gene TRBJ2-1, with 11 bases aligning to TRBD2. The CDR3 spans 18 residues. Germline V gene lookup returns CDR1 SGHDN and CDR2 FVKESK. V lost 1 base, J lost 5 bases, and 10 bases stayed unmatched. In nucleotides, the CDR3 is TGTGCCAGCAGCCAAGGTTTAGCGGGAGGGCCTTGGGACAATGAGCAGTTCTTC. Translation: CASSQGLAGGPWDNEQFF.

In this sample, this clone turned up once. The chain employs TRBV5-1 and TRBJ2-6, with 13 bases that match TRBD2. The germline gives CDR1 SGHRS, CDR2 YFSETQ. The CDR3 spans 18 residues. The V segment lost 4 bases and the J segment 0 bases; nucleotides outside the gene matches: 4. CDR3 amino acids: CASSRGLAGVSGANVLTF. CDR3 in DNA: TGCGCCAGCAGCCGCGGACTAGCGGGAGTCTCTGGGGCCAACGTCCTGACTTTC. Using reference TRBV5-1 and TRBJ2-6 for the parts outside the CDR3, the full variable domain is KAGVTQTPRYLIKTRGQQVTLSCSPISGHRSVSWYQQTPGQGLQFLFEYFSETQRNKGNFPGRFSGRQFSNSRSEMNVSTLELGDSALYLCASSRGLAGVSGANVLTFGAGSRLTVL.

The chain links TRBV7-3 to TRBJ2-1, with TRBD2 identical over 12 bases. With V trimmed by 4 bases and J by 8 bases, 9 bases remained unmatched. The germline V gene has CDR1 SGHTA and CDR2 FQGTGA. The CDR3 loop spans 16 amino acids. CDR3: CASSSRASGRGDEQFF. The CDR3 DNA is TGTGCCAGCAGCTCTCGGGCTAGCGGGAGGGGGGATGAGCAGTTCTTC.

This chain links TRBV2 with TRBJ2-1; D possibly corresponds to TRBD2 (5 bases). The V gene's germline CDR1 is SNHLY and CDR2 FYNNEI. Trimming removed 7 bases at V and 1 base at J, with 14 bases between. The CDR3 is 15 residues long. This CDR3 is CASKVEGGSYNEQFF. As DNA, the CDR3 is TGTGCCAGCAAGGTTGAGGGTGGGTCCTACAATGAGCAGTTCTTC.

This clone was seen a handful of times. This chain connects TRBV6-5 to TRBJ1-6, with a tentative D call TRBD1 (5 bases). From germline, CDR1 is MNHEY and CDR2 SVGAGI. CDR3 length: 13 amino acids. Trimming took off 5 bases at V and 14 bases at J, with 16 bases between the two ends. The CDR3 nucleotides are TGTGCCAGCAGTCAACGGGGGGTGGGGGCCCTCCACTTT. This encodes CASSQRGVGALHF.

The chain carries TRBV2 and TRBJ1-5, with unresolved D. CDR1 is SNHLY, CDR2 FYNNEI, per germline. The CDR3 runs 16 residues. V lost 4 bases and J 0 bases, leaving 13 bases between the germline ends. CDR3 in amino acids: CASSVGGRYSNQPQHF. In DNA, the CDR3 is TGTGCCAGCAGTGTTGGAGGGCGCTATAGCAATCAGCCCCAGCATTTT.

V and J are TRBV7-7 and TRBJ2-2, with D maybe TRBD1 (6 bases). Germline loops: CDR1 SSHAT, CDR2 FNYEAQ (reference sequence). Trimming shortened V by 4 bases and J by 4 bases, and 13 bases separated the two germline ends. The CDR3 extends over 15 amino acids. The CDR3 region is CASSSTGGSTGELFF. CDR3 bases: TGTGCCAGCAGCTCGACAGGAGGTAGCACCGGGGAGCTGTTTTTT.

V gene TRBV4-1 combines with J gene TRBJ2-5; D may be TRBD1 (6 bases). The V end lost 4 bases, the J end lost 4 bases, and 19 bases lay between the germline ends. Per germline, CDR1 MGHRA and CDR2 YSYEKL. The length of the CDR3 is 16 residues. CDR3 bases: TGCGCCAGCAGCCCGACGCAGGGGCGAGGAGGAGAGACCCAGTACTTC. It is translated as CASSPTQGRGGETQYF.

The V and J genes are TRBV9 and TRBJ2-3, with 8 positions matching TRBD1. The CDR3 has 16 residues. V was clipped by 0 bases and J by 6 bases; unmatched bases: 9. Germline CDR1 is SGDLS and CDR2 is YYNGEE. The CDR3 region is CASSVDPQGAGDTQYF. DNA of the CDR3: TGTGCCAGCAGCGTAGACCCCCAGGGGGCGGGGGATACGCAGTATTTT.

Comment on this clone: At one end, the junction sequence differs from germline, possibly due to a read error. The J gene is TRBJ2-1, the V gene TRBV7-2; 12 bases agree with TRBD2. Looked up from germline, CDR1 is SGHTA and CDR2 is FQGNSA. This CDR3 is built from 16 residues. The DNA of the CDR3 is TGTGCCAGCAGCTTAGGGGGAGGCCTAGCGGGAGGGCCTTTGCTCTTC. Residues: CASSLGGGLAGGPLLF.

CDR3 protein: CASSLWSNTEAFF. The CDR3, as DNA: TGTGCCAGCAGTTTATGGAGTAACACTGAAGCTTTCTTT. The rearrangement links TRBV28 to TRBJ1-1; D gene ambiguous. Germline V lookup: CDR1 MDHEN, CDR2 SYDVKM. This CDR3 is 13 amino acids long. Trimming cost V 0 bases and J 2 bases, with 4 bases left between them.

The rearrangement links TRBV4-3 to TRBJ1-2, with 7 bases lining up with TRBD1. Germline V gives CDR1 LGHNA, CDR2 YSLEER. V shed 0 bases and J 1 base; nucleotides not matched to a gene: 8. The CDR3 covers 17 residues. CDR3 region: CASSQDWGTVNNYGYTF. Written as DNA, the CDR3 is TGCGCCAGCAGCCAAGATTGGGGGACAGTTAATAACTATGGCTACACCTTC.

The sample holds one count of this clone. The chain is built from TRBV12-3 or TRBV12-4 and TRBJ2-1; TRBD2 matches 7 bases. CDR3 length: 13 amino acids. The V segment lost 5 bases and the J segment 5 bases; nucleotides outside the gene matches: 3. The CDR3 bases are TGTGCCAGCAGTAAGGGACTAAACAATGAGCAGTTCTTC. Encoded protein: CASSKGLNNEQFF.

This clone was seen just once. This chain uses TRBV9 with TRBJ2-5; the match to TRBD1 covers 11 bases. The V and J ends lost 3 bases and 4 bases, in that order; junction bases with no gene match: 5. This CDR3 contains 15 residues. The germline V gene has CDR1 SGDLS and CDR2 YYNGEE. The CDR3 is CASSAGTGGRETQYF. The CDR3 DNA reads TGTGCCAGCAGCGCCGGGACAGGGGGGAGAGAGACCCAGTACTTC.

The V and J genes are TRBV3-1 (or the pseudogene TRBV3-2) and TRBJ1-1; maybe TRBD1 (5 bases). Germline V CDR1 and CDR2: LGHDT, YNNKEL (reference sequence). The V end was cut by 1 base, the J end by 8 bases, with 8 bases between. The CDR3 is 12 amino acids. The chain's CDR3 is CASSQVKGEAFF. The CDR3 DNA is TGTGCCAGCAGCCAAGTAAAGGGGGAAGCTTTCTTT.

The rearrangement uses TRBV6-4 and TRBJ2-1; 8 nucleotides agree with TRBD2. The CDR3 spans 15 residues. Trimming at V came to 8 bases and at J to 6 bases, leaving 12 bases not matched to a gene. The germline CDR1 and CDR2 sequences are MRHNA and SNTAGT. The chain's CDR3 is CASEKESGSGNEQFF. The CDR3, as DNA: TGTGCCAGCGAGAAGGAAAGCGGGAGTGGCAATGAGCAGTTCTTC.

The chain is built from TRBV30 and TRBJ2-5; D gene ambiguous. Per the germline V gene, CDR1 is GTSNPN and CDR2 is SVGIG (reference sequence). The CDR3 contains 12 residues. This CDR3 reads CAWGPNQETQYF. CDR3 coding DNA: TGTGCTTGGGGTCCTAATCAAGAGACCCAGTACTTC.

This rearrangement joins TRBV29-1 to TRBJ1-2; D may be TRBD1 (5 bases). This CDR3 comprises 16 residues. With 3 bases removed from V and 4 bases from J, the gap between germline ends came to 21 bases. The germline CDR1 and CDR2 sequences are SQVTM and ANQGSEA. In DNA form, the CDR3 reads TGCAGCGTTGACCTCAGCAGACGGGGGGGAGTCTATGGCTACACCTTC. Encoded protein: CSVDLSRRGGVYGYTF. Full variable domain (missing parts from reference TRBV29-1 and TRBJ1-2): SAVISQKPSRDICQRGTSLTIQCQVDSQVTMMFWYRQQPGQSLTLIATANQGSEATYESGFVIDKFPISRPNLTFSTLTVSNMSPEDSSIYLCSVDLSRRGGVYGYTFGSGTRLTVV.

The chain uses TRBV18 and TRBJ1-1, with a weak D call TRBD1 (6 bases). Trimming took off 1 base at V and 5 bases at J, with 14 bases between the two ends. CDR1 is KGHSH, CDR2 LQKENI, per germline. The CDR3 runs to 15 residues. The CDR3 is CASSPRRGADTEAFF. In DNA, the CDR3 is TGTGCCAGCTCACCACGTCGGGGGGCGGATACTGAAGCTTTCTTT.

The V and J genes are TRBV5-4 and TRBJ2-7; D unclear. V lost 1 base to trimming and J lost 6 bases, with 17 bases between them. CDR3 length: 15 residues. Per germline, CDR1 SGHNT and CDR2 YYREEE (reference sequence). This CDR3 is CASSLYPPRESEQYF. In nucleotides, the CDR3 is TGTGCCAGCAGCTTGTATCCCCCCCGCGAAAGCGAGCAGTACTTC.

The rearrangement joins TRBV2 to TRBJ2-7; 8 bases are shared with TRBD1. The V and J ends lost 2 bases and 2 bases, in that order; junction bases with no gene match: 5. The CDR3 spans 15 residues. CDR1 is SNHLY and CDR2 is FYNNEI in the germline V gene. In nucleotides, the CDR3 is TGTGCCAGCAGTGAATATAGGACAGGGACCTACGAGCAGTACTTC. Its protein is CASSEYRTGTYEQYF.

J is TRBJ2-2 and V is TRBV11-2; the D gene is possibly TRBD1 (5 bases). This CDR3 comprises 14 residues. Trimming took off 4 bases at V and 1 base at J, with 7 bases between the two ends. The V gene's germline CDR1 is SGHAT and CDR2 FQNNGV. CDR3 bases: TGTGCCAGCAGCTCTGACAGGAACACCGGGGAGCTGTTTTTT. Its translation is CASSSDRNTGELFF.

In the case of this clone: Other DNA sequences in this specimen translate into the identical CDR3. V gene TRBV27 combines with J gene TRBJ2-1, with TRBD1 matching 7 bases. This CDR3 has 14 amino acids. From germline, CDR1 is MNHEY and CDR2 SMNVEV (reference sequence). The trim removed 5 bases at V and 4 bases at J, leaving 5 bases unmatched. The CDR3 nucleotides are TGTGCCAGCAGTGTCCGGGACAGTTACAATGAGCAGTTCTTC. Protein: CASSVRDSYNEQFF.

The chain combines TRBV5-4 with TRBJ2-6; the D gene is possibly TRBD1 (5 bases). This CDR3 is built from 17 residues. Germline CDR1 reads SGHNT; CDR2 reads YYREEE (reference sequence). Trimming shortened V by 5 bases and J by 0 bases, and 15 bases separated the two germline ends. DNA of the CDR3: TGTGCCAGCAGATTAAGCTCAGGGTTCTCTGGGGCCAACGTCCTGACTTTC. This translates into CASRLSSGFSGANVLTF.

The chain uses TRBV7-9 and TRBJ2-6; D gene ambiguous. The V end lost 5 bases, the J end lost 6 bases, and 5 bases lay between the germline ends. The CDR3 is made up of 12 amino acids. The germline CDR1 and CDR2 sequences are SEHNR and FQNEAQ (reference sequence). Here the CDR3 DNA reads TGTGCCAGCAGCCCTTCGGCCAACGTCCTGACTTTC. It specifies CASSPSANVLTF.

This clone was seen more than once but under ten times. The chain is built from TRBV25-1 and TRBJ1-2; 9 bases align to TRBD1. Trimming at V came to 3 bases and at J to 0 bases, leaving 11 bases not matched to a gene. CDR3 length equals 18 residues. Germline lookup yields CDR1 MGHDK and CDR2 SYGVNS. The CDR3 protein is CASSDTGTGYIPNYGYTF. In DNA, the CDR3 is TGTGCCAGCAGTGACACCGGGACAGGGTATATTCCTAACTATGGCTACACCTTC.

V usage is TRBV7-8 and J usage is TRBJ2-7; TRBD1 aligns across 10 bases. The CDR3 sequence is 16 residues long. V trimming: 5 bases; J trimming: 10 bases; junction bases outside the gene matches: 17. CDR1 SGHVS and CDR2 FQNEAQ come from the germline V gene. The CDR3 DNA sequence: TGTGCCAGCAGCCCCCCATTGAGGACAGGGGGTCTTGATCAGTACTTC. It translates to CASSPPLRTGGLDQYF.